The 30 T cell receptor beta chains in this list originate from one sample, sequenced in a study of shared clonotypes between healthy human individuals. Here immunoSEQ multiplex PCR was the method, and the copy in TCRdb shows in-frame clones only, minus some. The sample includes roughly 640,000 clones, 74% of them seen just once. Sample: memory CD4+ T cells sorted from blood. Subset in this sample: CD45RA-negative fraction. These receptors came from a woman aged 25-40 years in good health.

The chain recombines TRBV7-3 with TRBJ2-1, with D perhaps matching TRBD1 or TRBD2 (5 bases each). V gave up 8 bases and J gave up 4 bases, with 12 bases separating them. This CDR3 region has 13 residues. Germline V gene sequence: CDR1 SGHTA, CDR2 FQGTGA. CDR3 region: CASRRDHYNEQFF. CDR3 nucleotide sequence: TGTGCCAGCCGCCGGGACCATTACAATGAGCAGTTCTTC.

This clone was seen a few times. This rearrangement joins TRBV5-1 to TRBJ2-7; 10 bases are a match to TRBD1. CDR1 and CDR2 from the germline V gene are SGHRS and YFSETQ. V was pared by 4 bases and J by 4 bases, with 11 bases of the junction left unmatched. This CDR3 spans 16 amino acids. Here the CDR3 DNA reads TGCGCCAGCAGCCCCGGGGGTGGGACAGGGGTATACGAGCAGTACTTC. It encodes CASSPGGGTGVYEQYF.

V and J are TRBV7-2 and TRBJ1-2; D gene unclear. V gave up 5 bases and J gave up 7 bases, with 14 bases separating them. The length of the CDR3 is 13 residues. Germline assignment: CDR1 SGHTA and CDR2 FQGNSA. The chain's CDR3 is CASSLTGDGGYTF. Here the CDR3 DNA reads TGTGCCAGCAGCCTAACCGGGGATGGTGGCTACACCTTC.

The chain recombines TRBV25-1 with TRBJ2-5; 12 nucleotides match TRBD2. This CDR3 has 17 amino acids. The germline gives CDR1 MGHDK, CDR2 SYGVNS. The trim removed 0 bases at V and 4 bases at J, leaving 6 bases unmatched. Here the CDR3 reads CASSEYGLAGWGETQYF. In DNA form, the CDR3 reads TGTGCCAGCAGTGAATACGGACTAGCGGGATGGGGAGAGACCCAGTACTTC.

The chain links TRBV5-1 to TRBJ2-7; possibly TRBD2 for D (6 bases). Trimming removed 5 bases from V and 3 bases from J, with 12 bases in between. Germline CDR1 SGHRS, CDR2 YFSETQ. The CDR3 length is 13 residues. The CDR3 region has the DNA TGCGCCAGCAGTTATAGCGGCGGCTACGAGCAGTACTTC. It yields the protein CASSYSGGYEQYF.

This rearrangement joins TRBV27 to TRBJ1-2, with TRBD1 as a possible D gene (5 bases). Germline CDR1 MNHEY, CDR2 SMNVEV (reference sequence). Trimming stripped 5 bases from V and 6 bases from J, with 13 bases between. The CDR3 extends over 13 amino acids. Here the CDR3 reads CASSTRAGNGYTF. The CDR3 bases are TGTGCCAGCAGTACCCGGGCAGGGAATGGCTACACCTTC.

On this clone itself: Different DNA sequences within this sample yield the same CDR3. This rearrangement joins TRBV10-1 to TRBJ1-1; D perhaps matches TRBD1 (5 bases). CDR1 WNHNN and CDR2 SYGVQD come from the germline V gene (reference sequence). V shed 4 bases and J shed 0 bases, with 9 bases lying between them. The CDR3 spans 14 residues. The CDR3 is CASSAGTVNTEAFF. The CDR3 bases are TGCGCCAGCAGTGCGGGGACTGTGAACACTGAAGCTTTCTTT.

The chain recombines TRBV5-8 with TRBJ2-5; possibly TRBD2 for D (6 bases). CDR1 is SGHTS and CDR2 is YDEGEE in the germline V gene. Trimming pared 0 bases from V and 5 bases from J, leaving 11 bases between. The CDR3 loop spans 14 amino acids. CDR3 amino acids: CASSLGGLAETQYF. DNA of the CDR3: TGTGCCAGCAGCTTGGGTGGCCTAGCGGAGACCCAGTACTTC.

This sequence joins TRBV19 and TRBJ1-4; D is unclear. Germline V lookup: CDR1 LNHDA, CDR2 SQIVND (reference sequence). V shed 2 bases and J shed 3 bases, with 7 bases lying between them. The CDR3 contains 14 residues. The CDR3 is CASSIRSANEKLFF. The CDR3 DNA follows: TGTGCCAGTAGTATAAGGTCGGCTAATGAAAAACTGTTTTTT.

The chain recombines TRBV5-1 with TRBJ2-7; 9 bases map to TRBD1. J was trimmed by 6 bases and V by 0 bases; bases with no gene match: 7. Looked up from germline, CDR1 is SGHRS and CDR2 is YFSETQ. The CDR3 contains 15 residues. Written as DNA, the CDR3 is TGCGCCAGCAGCTTGGGAACAGGGGGCAAAAGCGAGCAGTACTTC. The encoded protein is CASSLGTGGKSEQYF.

Only one count was recorded for this clone. The V call is TRBV5-6, the J call TRBJ2-5; D could derive from TRBD1 or TRBD2 (5 bases each). Germline CDR1 reads SGHDT; CDR2 reads YYEEEE. V lost 3 bases to trimming and J lost 5 bases, with 14 bases between them. The CDR3 consists of 14 residues. Written as DNA, the CDR3 is TGTGCCAGCAGCTGGGATCGGGGCCGGGAGACCCAGTACTTC. Protein: CASSWDRGRETQYF.

The J gene is TRBJ2-7, the V gene TRBV11-3; no definite D call. The CDR3 has 20 amino acids. Germline loops: CDR1 SGHNT, CDR2 YENEEA. Deletions cut 5 bases from V and 0 bases from J, with 29 bases between. The CDR3 DNA reads as TGTGCCAGCAGCCAGACTGGAACTCCCCCCCAGAAAACTTACTCCTACGAGCAGTACTTC. This translates into CASSQTGTPPQKTYSYEQYF.

The V and J genes are TRBV25-1 and TRBJ2-1; D gene uncertain. Germline V lookup: CDR1 MGHDK, CDR2 SYGVNS. The V end was cut by 2 bases, the J end by 0 bases, with 5 bases between. The CDR3 runs to 14 residues. This chain's CDR3 is CASSEQSSYNEQFF. CDR3 DNA sequence: TGTGCCAGCAGTGAACAGAGCTCCTACAATGAGCAGTTCTTC.

This clone has a count of ten or more. V is TRBV19 and J is TRBJ2-7; no clear D gene. The germline V and J ends were trimmed by 6 bases and 5 bases, with 17 bases remaining between them. This CDR3 comprises 14 residues. Germline values: CDR1 LNHDA, CDR2 SQIVND (reference sequence). Here the CDR3 reads CASSLLGSRDEQYF. As DNA, the CDR3 is TGTGCCAGTAGCCTCCTAGGATCCAGAGACGAGCAGTACTTC.

The chain uses TRBV5-1 and TRBJ1-1; TRBD1 is a possible D gene (6 bases). The CDR3 spans 15 residues. From germline, CDR1 is SGHRS and CDR2 YFSETQ. The V gene lost 4 bases and the J gene lost 1 base, with 14 bases spanning the gap. Here the CDR3 DNA reads TGCGCCAGCAGCCTGATTCTGACAGGGAACACTGAAGCTTTCTTT. Residues: CASSLILTGNTEAFF.

The V gene is TRBV5-8, the J gene TRBJ2-1; 11 nucleotides match TRBD1. V lost 2 bases and J lost 10; bases outside the gene matches: 11. The CDR3 runs to 16 residues. The germline V gene encodes CDR1 SGHTS and CDR2 YDEGEE. CDR3 loop: CASSFSLGQGGLEQFF. In DNA, the CDR3 is TGTGCCAGCAGCTTCTCCTTGGGACAGGGGGGATTGGAGCAGTTCTTC.

V usage is TRBV7-6 and J usage is TRBJ2-5, with 7 bases identical to TRBD2. The V and J ends lost 1 base and 7 bases, in that order; junction bases with no gene match: 9. CDR3 length: 15 residues. Germline loops: CDR1 SGHVS, CDR2 FNYEAQ. The CDR3 protein is CASSLGRSGGGTQYF. The CDR3 region has the DNA TGTGCCAGCAGCTTAGGACGATCGGGCGGGGGGACCCAGTACTTC. The variable domain in full, with the rest retrieved from reference TRBV7-6 and TRBJ2-5, is GAGVSQSPRYKVTKRGQDVALRCDPISGHVSLYWYRQALGQGPEFLTYFNYEAQQDKSGLPNDRFSAERPEGSISTLTIQRTEQRDSAMYRCASSLGRSGGGTQYFGPGTRLLVL.

This clone was seen a handful of times. Different DNA sequences within this sample yield the same CDR3. The chain combines TRBV4-2 with TRBJ1-5; D is undetermined. In germline, CDR1 is LGHNA, CDR2 YNFKEQ. The V and J ends lost 0 bases and 0 bases respectively, with 0 bases between them. The CDR3 covers 13 residues. The CDR3: CASSQDSNQPQHF. CDR3 DNA sequence: TGTGCCAGCAGCCAAGATAGCAATCAGCCCCAGCATTTT.

The chain employs TRBV2 and TRBJ1-1; 8 bases agree with TRBD1. The CDR3 length is 15 residues. The germline gives CDR1 SNHLY, CDR2 FYNNEI. Germline trimming cut 4 bases from V and 1 base from J; bases unmatched to any gene: 5. CDR3 region: CASSAGGVGNTEAFF. The CDR3 DNA sequence: TGTGCCAGCAGTGCAGGGGGCGTTGGGAACACTGAAGCTTTCTTT.

V is TRBV10-2 and J is TRBJ1-2; D is perhaps TRBD1 (6 bases). Germline lookup yields CDR1 WSHSY and CDR2 SAAADI. The CDR3 is made up of 13 amino acids. Between the trimmed V and J ends, which lost 6 bases and 4 bases, there was a span of 12 bases. The CDR3 reads CASRGQLLYGYTF. For the CDR3, the DNA is TGCGCCAGCAGGGGACAACTACTCTATGGCTACACCTTC.

V usage is TRBV27 and J usage is TRBJ2-1; 10 bases are a match to TRBD2. The trim removed 8 bases at V and 9 bases at J, leaving 10 bases unmatched. The CDR3 has 14 amino acids. Germline assignment: CDR1 MNHEY and CDR2 SMNVEV (reference sequence). Written as DNA, the CDR3 is TGTGCCAGCCTCACTAGCGGGACATTCGGTGAGCAGTTCTTC. Translated: CASLTSGTFGEQFF.

Only a few counts were recorded for this clone. V gene TRBV19 combines with J gene TRBJ1-5; D gene ambiguous. V was cut by 7 bases and J by 0 bases, with 19 bases left in between. Germline values: CDR1 LNHDA, CDR2 SQIVND (reference sequence). The CDR3 covers 17 residues. As DNA, the CDR3 is TGTGCCAGTAAAGAGTCCGGCAGCGGATATAGCAATCAGCCCCAGCATTTT. Its translation is CASKESGSGYSNQPQHF.

This chain uses TRBV7-6 with TRBJ2-3; D uncertain. V was shortened by 5 bases and J by 2 bases, with 5 bases between the two germline ends. The CDR3 sequence is 12 residues long. In germline, CDR1 is SGHVS, CDR2 FNYEAQ. CDR3 loop: CASSLHTDTQYF. The CDR3 DNA is TGTGCCAGCAGCCTTCACACAGATACGCAGTATTTT.

This clone was recorded once. V and J are TRBV29-1 and TRBJ1-1; no clear D gene. Germline V gene data show CDR1 as SQVTM and CDR2 as ANQGSEA. V lost 0 bases and J 6 bases, leaving 11 bases between the germline ends. CDR3 size: 13 residues. This CDR3 reads CSVEDPYQPEAFF. DNA for the CDR3: TGCAGCGTTGAAGATCCCTATCAACCTGAAGCTTTCTTT.

J is TRBJ2-7 and V is TRBV15; 9 bases line up with TRBD2. Germline assignment: CDR1 LNHNV and CDR2 YYDKDF (reference sequence). The CDR3 consists of 21 residues. With V trimmed by 3 bases and J by 0 bases, 21 bases remained unmatched. The CDR3 nucleotides are TGTGCCACCAGCAGTCGCCCTGGGCGGGAGGGGTATAATTTTGGCTCCTACGAGCAGTACTTC. Translating it yields CATSSRPGREGYNFGSYEQYF.

V is TRBV7-7 and J is TRBJ2-3; 10 bases agree with TRBD2. This CDR3 is built from 15 residues. The germline V gene encodes CDR1 SSHAT and CDR2 FNYEAQ (reference sequence). The J segment lost 3 bases and the V segment lost 5 bases, leaving 5 bases of the junction unmatched. The CDR3 reads CASSPLAGATDTQYF. The CDR3 nucleotides read TGTGCCAGCAGCCCCCTAGCGGGAGCTACAGATACGCAGTATTTT.

The rearrangement links TRBV5-1 to TRBJ1-5; 11 bases line up with TRBD1. This CDR3 region has 19 residues. Trimming at V came to 0 bases and at J to 0 bases, leaving 8 bases not matched to a gene. CDR1 is SGHRS, CDR2 YFSETQ, per germline. In DNA form, the CDR3 reads TGCGCCAGCAGCTTGGGGACAGGGGGCCGCACTACTAGCAATCAGCCCCAGCATTTT. It yields the protein CASSLGTGGRTTSNQPQHF.

V is TRBV28 and J is TRBJ2-6, with 16 positions matching TRBD2. Looked up from germline, CDR1 is MDHEN and CDR2 is SYDVKM. This CDR3 contains 19 residues. V was clipped by 8 bases and J by 2 bases; unmatched bases: 9. The CDR3 nucleotides read TGTGCCAGCGACGCAAGGGGGACTAGCGGGAGGGCTGGGGCCAACGTCCTGACTTTC. Amino acids: CASDARGTSGRAGANVLTF.

The chain couples TRBV20-1 to TRBJ2-7; no clear D gene. Germline V gives CDR1 DFQATT, CDR2 SNEGSKA (reference sequence). Trimming removed 5 bases at V and 4 bases at J, with 6 bases between. There are 10 residues in the CDR3. The CDR3 DNA is TGCAGTGCTGTCCGGTACGAGCAGTACTTC. Translating gives CSAVRYEQYF.

This clone has a handful of counts. The chain employs TRBV7-6 and TRBJ1-3; D ambiguous. V was shortened by 5 bases and J by 4 bases, with 9 bases between the two germline ends. The CDR3 totals 13 residues. Germline CDR1 is SGHVS and CDR2 is FNYEAQ. The CDR3 reads CASSPRPGNTIYF. The CDR3 region has the DNA TGTGCCAGCAGCCCCCGACCGGGAAACACCATATATTTT.